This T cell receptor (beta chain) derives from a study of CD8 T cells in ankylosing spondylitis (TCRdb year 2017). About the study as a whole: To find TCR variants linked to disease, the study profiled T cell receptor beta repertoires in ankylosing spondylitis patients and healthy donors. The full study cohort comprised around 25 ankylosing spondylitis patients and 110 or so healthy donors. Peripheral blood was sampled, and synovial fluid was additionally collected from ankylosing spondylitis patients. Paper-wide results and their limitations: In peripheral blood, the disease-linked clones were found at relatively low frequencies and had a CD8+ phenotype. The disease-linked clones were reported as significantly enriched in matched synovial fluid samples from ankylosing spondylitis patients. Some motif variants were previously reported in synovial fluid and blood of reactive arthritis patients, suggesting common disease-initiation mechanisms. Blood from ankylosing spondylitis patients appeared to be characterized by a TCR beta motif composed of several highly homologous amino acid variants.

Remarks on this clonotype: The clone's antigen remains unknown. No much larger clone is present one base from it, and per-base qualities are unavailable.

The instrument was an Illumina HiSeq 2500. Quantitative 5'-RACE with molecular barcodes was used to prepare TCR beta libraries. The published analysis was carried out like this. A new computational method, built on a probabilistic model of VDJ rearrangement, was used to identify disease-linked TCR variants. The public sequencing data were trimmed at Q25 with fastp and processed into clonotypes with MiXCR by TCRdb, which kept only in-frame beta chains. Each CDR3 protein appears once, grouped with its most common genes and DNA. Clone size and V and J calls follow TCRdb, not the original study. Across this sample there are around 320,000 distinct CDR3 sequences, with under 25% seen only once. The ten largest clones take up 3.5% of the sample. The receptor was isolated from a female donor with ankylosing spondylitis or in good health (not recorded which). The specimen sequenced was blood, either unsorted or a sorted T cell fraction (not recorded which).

The sequenced DNA: TGTGCCAGCAGTTACTCGAACCGGGGAGCCTACGAGCAGTACTTC. It is translated as CASSYSNRGAYEQYF. The sequence is built from TRBV6-2 or TRBV6-3 and TRBJ2-7; TRBD2 is a possible D gene, resting on 5 matching bases. The CDR3 runs 15 residues from the cysteine to the phenylalanine. The kept DNA is CDR3 alone, 45 bases in frame from the first base. The germline V gene gives CDR1 as MNHEY and CDR2 as SVGEGT. V drops 0 bases and J drops 2 bases, leaving 11 bases in between.